This TCR beta chain was observed in a study of blood T cell repertoires in COVID-19. About the study: Some COVID-19 samples were acute and others convalescent; all came from the United States, Italy and Spain. Sources were T cells, B-cell-depleted T cells, or PBMCs; the material itself was cDNA or gDNA.

Trimming removed 3 bases from V and 5 bases from J, with 11 bases in between. CDR3 size: 15 residues. Germline lookup yields CDR1 LGHDT and CDR2 YNNKEL (reference sequence). Per the original data handling: Estimation of nucleated cell counts was performed using reference gene primer amplification. Clones were read by immunoSEQ multiplex PCR, and TCRdb kept only the in-frame ones, dropping some. V, J and clone size were drawn from that table, and D and trimming were deduced from the DNA. Here the sample spans about 120,000 clones, 80% to 90% being singletons. The chain has TRBV3-1 (or the pseudogene TRBV3-2) and TRBJ1-6; D not resolved. Sequencing was done on a sample of peripheral blood. The receptor was derived from a human donor in a cohort sampled during active COVID-19. CDR3 DNA sequence: TGTGCCAGCAGCCAGTCAGTGGTAAATAATTCACCCCTCCACTTT. Translation: CASSQSVVNNSPLHF.